This TCR beta chain was identified in a study of T cells after yellow fever vaccination. In the case of this clonotype: Its antigen is as yet unknown.

V gave up 3 bases and J gave up 5 bases, with 13 bases separating them. Germline values: CDR1 SGHDN, CDR2 FVKESK. CDR3 length equals 14 residues. Study outcomes and limitations: Re-detected after boosting: most primary clones, around 96% of CD4 and about 90% of CD8. By day 5 rather than day 15, the secondary response had peaked, though it was weaker. A minor fraction of clonotypes spanned both CD4 and CD8 compartments.

Production of TCR cDNA was by 5'RACE template switching, which also added a universal primer site and UMIs. TCRdb used MiXCR to reprocess the 5' RACE reads, holding one entry per CDR3 protein. The sample lists 500,000 to 550,000 distinct CDR3 sequences, 21% occurring once. V and J are TRBV14 and TRBJ2-5; unclear D gene. This receptor was identified in a man between 18 and 35 years old who received the YFV17D yellow fever vaccine. Material: PBMCs, obtained roughly 23 days after the first yellow fever vaccination. The CDR3 sequence is CASSQRTPLETQYF. The DNA for the CDR3 is TGTGCCAGCAGCCAGAGAACTCCGTTGGAGACCCAGTACTTC.